Listed below are T cell receptor beta chains from one sample, sequenced in a study of cytomegalovirus exposure and HLA in healthy donors. Produced via immunoSEQ multiplex PCR; TCRdb's table is partial and in-frame only. The sample lists about 160,000 clones; approximately 84% were seen once. Input material: PBMCs. The receptors were gathered from a man aged 18 to 30 in good health and CMV-seropositive. CDR3s include the opening cysteine and the closing phenylalanine or tryptophan. The D gene is left open where the match is weak. Only some rows state a clone size, as once, few, many or a class for expanded clones.

>16|TRBV15|-|TRBD2|TRBJ2-3
CATSRALDSGPDTQYF
TGTGCCACCAGCAGAGCCCTTGATAGCGGGCCAGATACGCAGTATTTT
>17|TRBV6-1|-|-|TRBJ2-6
CASSDTGVSSGANVLTF
TGTGCCAGCAGTGATACGGGGGTAAGCTCTGGGGCCAACGTCCTGACTTTC
>16|TRBV11-3|-|-|TRBJ2-2
CASSRTSGLNTGELFF
TGTGCCAGCAGCCGAACCTCGGGACTGAACACCGGGGAGCTGTTTTTT
>15|TRBV5-1|-|TRBD1|TRBJ2-3
CASSLQGAGTDTQYF
TGCGCCAGCAGCTTACAGGGGGCTGGCACAGATACGCAGTATTTT
>15|TRBV10-3|-|-|TRBJ1-1
CAISESGTLNTEAFF
TGTGCCATCAGTGAGTCGGGGACACTGAACACTGAAGCTTTCTTT
>13|TRBV10-3|-|-|TRBJ2-3
CAISLQGKDTQYF
TGTGCCATCAGTTTACAGGGTAAAGATACGCAGTATTTT
>15|TRBV11-2|-|-|TRBJ2-3
CASLGWAGNTDTQYF
TGTGCCAGCCTCGGATGGGCAGGGAACACAGATACGCAGTATTTT
>16|TRBV5-4|once|TRBD1|TRBJ1-1
CASRTLGTGLNTEAFF
TGTGCCAGCAGGACCCTGGGGACAGGGTTAAACACTGAAGCTTTCTTT
>14|TRBV5-1|-|TRBD1|TRBJ1-6
CASSVGQGVSPLHF
TGCGCCAGCAGCGTGGGACAGGGAGTCTCACCCCTCCACTTT
>15|TRBV11-2|-|-|TRBJ2-7
CASSPRDILSLEQYF
TGTGCCAGCAGCCCACGGGACATACTCTCCCTCGAGCAGTACTTC
>15|TRBV7-9|-|TRBD1|TRBJ2-2
CASSWGQGDTGELFF
TGTGCCAGCAGCTGGGGACAGGGGGACACCGGGGAGCTGTTTTTT
>15|TRBV5-6|-|TRBD2|TRBJ2-5
CASSLGGTFQETQYF
TGTGCCAGCAGCCTCGGGGGGACGTTCCAAGAGACCCAGTACTTC
>14|TRBV13|-|-|TRBJ1-4
CASSHGQLHEKLFF
TGTGCCAGCAGTCATGGACAGTTACATGAAAAACTGTTTTTT
>13|TRBV7-9|few|-|TRBJ2-5
CASSLVIGETQYF
TGTGCCAGCAGCTTAGTCATCGGAGAGACCCAGTACTTC
>12|TRBV30|-|TRBD1|TRBJ1-3
CAWGQEGNTIYF
TGTGCCTGGGGACAGGAGGGAAACACCATATATTTT
>14|TRBV7-2|-|TRBD2|TRBJ2-1
CASSLGWGGNEQFF
TGTGCCAGCAGCTTAGGGTGGGGGGGCAATGAGCAGTTCTTC
>16|TRBV4-3|-|-|TRBJ1-1
CASSQDPRTVNTEAFF
TGCGCCAGCAGCCAAGATCCCCGGACAGTGAACACTGAAGCTTTCTTT
>21|TRBV21-1|-|-|TRBJ2-4
CASSKGDSGGKAFEAKNSQYF
TGTGCCAGCAGCAAAGGGGATAGCGGGGGCAAGGCCTTTGAGGCCAAAAACAGTCAGTACTTC
>16|TRBV4-2|-|-|TRBJ2-7
CASSQDRDQGIYEQYF
TGTGCCAGCAGCCAAGATCGCGACCAGGGGATCTACGAGCAGTACTTC
>14|TRBV6-1|-|TRBD2|TRBJ2-1
CASSEAASGGYQFF
TGTGCCAGCAGTGAAGCGGCCAGCGGGGGATATCAGTTCTTC
>17|TRBV4-3|once|-|TRBJ1-3
CASSPQPSAGAGNTIYF
TGCGCCAGCAGCCCCCAACCCTCCGCGGGAGCCGGAAACACCATATATTTT
>15|TRBV7-2|-|-|TRBJ2-7
CASSLAGGDPVKQYF
TGTGCCAGCAGCTTAGCAGGCGGGGACCCCGTCAAGCAGTACTTC
>15|TRBV5-5|-|TRBD1|TRBJ1-2
CASSLMGQGGYGYTF
TGTGCCAGCAGCCTAATGGGACAGGGCGGCTATGGCTACACCTTC
>17|TRBV11-3|-|-|TRBJ2-5
CASSLEKAGAPQETQYF
TGTGCCAGCAGCTTAGAAAAGGCGGGGGCGCCCCAAGAGACCCAGTACTTC
>17|TRBV5-1|-|TRBD1|TRBJ2-2
CASSLPWGQGAVGELFF
TGCGCCAGCAGCTTGCCCTGGGGACAGGGGGCCGTCGGGGAGCTGTTTTTT
>12|TRBV2|-|TRBD1|TRBJ2-1
CASKQGANEQFF
TGTGCCAGCAAACAGGGGGCGAATGAGCAGTTCTTC
>17|TRBV7-9|-|TRBD2|TRBJ2-1
CASSSRFERGGGNEQFF
TGTGCCAGCAGCTCAAGGTTTGAGCGGGGGGGAGGGAATGAGCAGTTCTTC
>15|TRBV9|once|-|TRBJ1-5
CASSVTSDSNQPQHF
TGTGCCAGCAGCGTAACATCAGATAGCAATCAGCCCCAGCATTTT
>14|TRBV7-2|-|-|TRBJ2-7
CASSLGAQGYEQYF
TGTGCCAGCAGCTTAGGTGCCCAGGGCTACGAGCAGTACTTC
>12|TRBV18|-|-|TRBJ2-5
CASSPNQETQYF
TGTGCCAGCTCACCCAATCAAGAGACCCAGTACTTC
>14|TRBV7-2|-|TRBD1|TRBJ2-3
CASSRDRATDTQYF
TGTGCCAGCAGTCGGGACAGAGCCACAGATACGCAGTATTTT
>16|TRBV7-2|-|TRBD1|TRBJ1-2
CASSSGTGGAYYGYTF
TGTGCCAGCAGTTCCGGGACAGGGGGCGCATACTATGGCTACACCTTC
>15|TRBV7-9|-|-|TRBJ2-3
CASRGPGQSTDTQYF
TGTGCCAGCAGGGGGCCGGGACAAAGCACAGATACGCAGTATTTT
>15|TRBV2|-|-|TRBJ2-3
CASSVAGGPSDTQYF
TGTGCCAGCAGTGTAGCCGGGGGGCCATCAGATACGCAGTATTTT
>16|TRBV5-4|once|TRBD2|TRBJ2-5
CASRPGLAGGQETQYF
TGTGCCAGCAGACCCGGACTAGCGGGGGGACAAGAGACCCAGTACTTC
>14|TRBV6-5|-|-|TRBJ1-2
CASSYREGFYGYTF
TGTGCCAGCAGTTACCGAGAGGGTTTCTATGGCTACACCTTC
>14|TRBV19|-|-|TRBJ1-5
CASSNRDLPRSQHF
TGTGCCAGTAGTAACCGGGATTTACCTAGGAGCCAGCATTTT
>14|TRBV6-5|once|TRBD1|TRBJ1-1
CASSPGTDTTEAFF
TGTGCCAGCAGCCCCGGGACAGACACCACTGAAGCTTTCTTT
>16|TRBV15|-|TRBD1|TRBJ2-1
CATSRKGQGPYNEQFF
TGTGCCACCAGCAGAAAGGGACAGGGGCCATACAATGAGCAGTTCTTC
>10|TRBV30|-|-|TRBJ2-1
CACRGLKQFF
TGTGCCTGTCGGGGGTTAAAGCAGTTCTTC
>19|TRBV13|few|TRBD2|TRBJ2-3
CASSPTRTSGGGSTDTQYF
TGTGCCAGCAGCCCCACCCGGACTAGCGGGGGGGGGAGCACAGATACGCAGTATTTT
>14|TRBV30|-|-|TRBJ1-5
CAWSGQATNQPQHF
TGTGCCTGGAGTGGACAGGCAACGAATCAGCCCCAGCATTTT
>17|TRBV5-4|-|TRBD2|TRBJ2-5
CASSLGSGGHIQETQYF
TGTGCCAGCAGTTTAGGGAGCGGGGGACATATCCAAGAGACCCAGTACTTC
>15|TRBV18|-|-|TRBJ2-2
CASSPQGLNTGELFF
TGTGCCAGCTCCCCCCAGGGGCTGAACACCGGGGAGCTGTTTTTT
>14|TRBV13|-|-|TRBJ2-1
CASSLGQGYNEQFF
TGTGCCAGCAGCTTAGGTCAGGGATACAATGAGCAGTTCTTC
>15|TRBV6-5|-|-|TRBJ1-5
CASSYSRTAGQPQHF
TGTGCCAGCAGTTACTCCAGGACCGCGGGCCAGCCCCAGCATTTT
>13|TRBV6-5|-|-|TRBJ2-7
CASIARGLGEQYF
TGTGCCAGCATCGCCAGGGGTTTGGGGGAGCAGTACTTC
>14|TRBV19|-|-|TRBJ1-6
CASTWAGDNSPLHF
TGTGCCAGTACTTGGGCAGGGGATAATTCACCCCTCCACTTT
>10|TRBV20-1|-|-|TRBJ2-3
CSARNGTQYF
TGCAGTGCTAGAAACGGTACGCAGTATTTT
>13|TRBV5-4|few|-|TRBJ1-3
CASSLVGGNTIYF
TGTGCCAGCAGCTTGGTAGGGGGTAACACCATATATTTT
>16|TRBV5-8|-|-|TRBJ1-4
CASSLETGLANEKLFF
TGTGCCAGCAGCTTGGAGACAGGTTTGGCTAATGAAAAACTGTTTTTT
>15|TRBV7-6|-|-|TRBJ2-5
CASSLLLAAQETQYF
TGTGCCAGCAGCTTACTGTTAGCGGCACAAGAGACCCAGTACTTC
>14|TRBV5-4|-|-|TRBJ2-5
CASSFEYREETQYF
TGTGCCAGCAGCTTCGAATACAGAGAAGAGACCCAGTACTTC
>14|TRBV18|-|-|TRBJ2-4
CASSPGLGGSQSSW
TGTGCCAGCTCACCAGGGTTAGGAGGAAGCCAATCTTCTTGG
>16|TRBV12-5|-|TRBD1|TRBJ1-1
CASGLLFTGGSNEAFF
TGTGCTAGTGGTTTGCTCTTCACAGGGGGTAGTAATGAAGCTTTCTTT
>17|TRBV7-9|-|-|TRBJ2-6
CASSLATGYSGANVLTF
TGTGCCAGCAGCTTAGCGACAGGCTACTCTGGGGCCAACGTCCTGACTTTC
>15|TRBV5-1|-|TRBD1|TRBJ2-7
CASSPGTGGGYEQYF
TGCGCCAGCAGCCCGGGGACAGGGGGCGGGTACGAGCAGTACTTC
>16|TRBV7-7|-|TRBD2|TRBJ2-5
CASSFGLAGARETQYF
TGTGCCAGCAGCTTCGGACTAGCGGGGGCACGGGAGACCCAGTACTTC
>14|TRBV7-8|-|-|TRBJ1-4
CASSARVVNEKLFF
TGTGCCAGCAGTGCCCGGGTCGTTAATGAAAAACTGTTTTTT
>15|TRBV6-5|-|TRBD2|TRBJ2-3
CASRLLAGGGDTQYF
TGTGCCAGCAGATTACTAGCGGGGGGAGGAGATACGCAGTATTTT